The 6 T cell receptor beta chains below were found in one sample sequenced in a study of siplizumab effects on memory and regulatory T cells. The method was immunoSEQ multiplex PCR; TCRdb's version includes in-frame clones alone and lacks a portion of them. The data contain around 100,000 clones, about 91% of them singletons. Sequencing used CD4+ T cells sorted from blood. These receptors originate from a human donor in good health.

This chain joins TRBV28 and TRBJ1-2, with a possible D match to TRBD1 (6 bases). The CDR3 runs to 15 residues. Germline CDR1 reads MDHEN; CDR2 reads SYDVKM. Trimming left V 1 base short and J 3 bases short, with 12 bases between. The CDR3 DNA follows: TGTGCCAGCAGTTTATTGGCAGGGGCGGACTATGGCTACACCTTC. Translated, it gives CASSLLAGADYGYTF.

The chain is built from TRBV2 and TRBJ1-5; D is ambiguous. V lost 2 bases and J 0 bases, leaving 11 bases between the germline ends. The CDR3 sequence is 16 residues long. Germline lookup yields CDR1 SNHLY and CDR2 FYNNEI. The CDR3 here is CASSENSRVSNQPQHF. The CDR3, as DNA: TGTGCCAGCAGTGAAAATTCTAGGGTTAGCAATCAGCCCCAGCATTTT.

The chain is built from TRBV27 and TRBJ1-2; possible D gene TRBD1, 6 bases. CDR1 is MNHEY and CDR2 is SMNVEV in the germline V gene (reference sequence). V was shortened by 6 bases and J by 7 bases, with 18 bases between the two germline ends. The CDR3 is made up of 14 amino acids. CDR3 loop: CASRGDNHWGGYTF. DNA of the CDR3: TGTGCCAGCAGGGGGGACAACCATTGGGGTGGCTACACCTTC.

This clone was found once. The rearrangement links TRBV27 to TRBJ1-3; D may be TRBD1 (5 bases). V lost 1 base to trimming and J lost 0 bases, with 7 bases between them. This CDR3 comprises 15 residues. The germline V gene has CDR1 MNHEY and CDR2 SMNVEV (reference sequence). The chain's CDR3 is CASSLWGDSGNTIYF. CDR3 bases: TGTGCCAGCAGTTTATGGGGGGACTCTGGAAACACCATATATTTT.

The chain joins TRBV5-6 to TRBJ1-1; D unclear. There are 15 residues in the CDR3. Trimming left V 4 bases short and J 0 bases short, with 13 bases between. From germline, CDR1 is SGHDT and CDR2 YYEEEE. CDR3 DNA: TGTGCCAGCAGCCCCGTAAAGGGATTGAACACTGAAGCTTTCTTT. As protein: CASSPVKGLNTEAFF.

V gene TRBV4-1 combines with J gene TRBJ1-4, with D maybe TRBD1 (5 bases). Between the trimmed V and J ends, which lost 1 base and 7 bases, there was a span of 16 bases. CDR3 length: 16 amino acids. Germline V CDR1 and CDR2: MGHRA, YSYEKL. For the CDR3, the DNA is TGCGCCAGCAGCCAAGTGACTGGCGTGGGGGGTGAAAAACTGTTTTTT. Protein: CASSQVTGVGGEKLFF.